The T cell receptor beta chain described here comes from a study of cytomegalovirus exposure and HLA in healthy donors (dated by TCRdb to about 2017). Background for the entire study: An earlier analysis of under 600 of the donors reported roughly 270 Gb of sequence data and 100 million to 130 million unique TCR beta sequences from 150 million to 200 million T cells. Roughly 290 gigabases of sequencing data and 91 million or so unique TCR sequences made up an early release that covered 500 to 650 HLA-typed donors. The genetic ancestry cluster associated with self-reported Caucasian donors included around 76% of the roughly 360 genotyped donors. The study aimed to test whether cataloging public T cell receptors could reveal signatures of past pathogen exposure. The T cell repertoires of around 730 subjects were profiled by immunosequencing and related to cytomegalovirus serostatus. In addition to the first cohort of hundreds of subjects, a separate validation cohort of 100 to 150 different subjects was used. The study combined high-throughput TCR immunosequencing, statistical association of individual TCRs with disease status, and machine learning to predict cytomegalovirus infection status. In a later analysis, previously published TCR beta repertoires from about 670 donors were re-analyzed and high-resolution HLA genotyping was added so that TCR occurrence patterns could be studied. The later analysis used no new phenotypic data to find candidate immune exposures, relying instead on TCR beta sequences and their occurrence across donors. In an earlier analysis of around 540 of the donors, high-throughput TCR beta sequencing was used to judge whether each TCR beta V gene segment behaved as functional or pseudogenic. Alongside the repertoire data, information on donor age, sex, ethnicity and CMV serostatus was compiled. In a later genetic analysis, genome-wide SNP genotypes for about 65% of the 666 donors were used, and that subset was treated as a discovery cohort. Every repertoire in the discovery cohort had been generated on one and the same sequencing platform. Class I and class II HLA loci were covered by the typing at four-digit resolution. Typing coverage differed by locus: A, B, C, DRB1 and DQB1 were typed in roughly 629-640 donors, DQA1 in about 500, DPA1 in 606, and DPB1 in roughly 470. About 5 DR-DQ haplotypes were handled as single units for association and clustering, since linkage in the cohort was strong. On average, roughly 250,000 unique TCR beta nucleotide sequences were sequenced per donor among 398 genotyped donors of the cohort, with around 19% of those sequences being non-productive. Study-wide findings and limitations: In this cohort, only TCR beta chains were sequenced, and detectable features were limited by the absence of alpha or paired-chain data. In a later analysis, HLA-associated TCR beta chains were found to be more clonally expanded and to have lower generation probabilities than equally common non-associated chains. A further reported finding was that TCR beta sequences accurately predicted the HLA-A and HLA-B alleles for most subjects in the first cohort. Specific HLA alleles were associated with roughly 16,000 TCR beta sequences at a false discovery rate of 0.05 in a later analysis. The authors suggested that the approach could potentially be extended to other disease states and immunological phenotypes. While some public TCRs were present in many individuals, most TCR sequences turned up only very rarely across donors. In both the original and validation cohorts, the classifier was reported to diagnose cytomegalovirus status with high specificity and sensitivity. According to a later analysis, parvovirus B19, influenza, CMV and Epstein-Barr virus appeared linked to several top co-occurrence clusters. Most CMV-associated TCR beta chains appeared to be HLA-restricted in a later analysis, and the HLA associations seemed to be driven largely by CMV exposure. A cluster of highly shared sequence variants was judged likely to be a technical artifact of the sequencing pipeline. According to a later analysis, TCR association rates differed among HLA loci, with DRB1 alleles showing the most associated TCRs and HLA-C alleles showing the fewest. For the cohort, immune exposure information was limited to CMV serostatus. Presence/absence analyses assumed roughly uniform sequencing depth across donors, an assumption that may not hold. According to a later genetic analysis, donors in an Asian-associated ancestry cluster had fewer N-insertions in productive TCRs than the approximately 690-donor mean. Because some donors lacked HLA typing at each locus, the association tests relied only on the typed subset. Some IMGT-functional V segments, including TRBV6-2 and TRBV6-3, could not be distinguished by the 87-base-pair reads and were therefore excluded. In vitro tests confirmed that a few of the cytomegalovirus-associated TCR beta chains recognize cytomegalovirus antigens. Broadly in line with IMGT annotations, most TCR beta V segments showed up in productive rearrangements about 87% or about 30% of the time in an earlier analysis of about 500 of the donors. In a later genetic analysis, a missense DCLRE1C variant was associated with V-gene and J-gene trimming of TCR beta chains, and the association was replicated in an independent cohort. When HLA alleles, especially DR and DQ, strongly co-occurred, attributing TCR associations to individual alleles was difficult. The earlier analysis of a few hundred of the donors excluded approximately 15 rarely observed V segments, including chromosome 9 orphons, because counts were too low. The study listed 150 to 200 TCR beta chains as associated with cytomegalovirus. Correlated functional status among segregating V segments might be attributable to linkage disequilibrium, but an unknown experimental factor could not be ruled out.

This clone was detected a few times. Its target antigen remains unknown. Base qualities are not recorded, but no much larger clone differs from it by a single base. The cohort consisted of approximately 690 healthy bone marrow donors. All cohort members were sampled while nominally healthy, although unrecorded immune exposures were likely present. The donor was CMV seropositive and belonged to the group of 250 to 300 seropositive cohort members. A peripheral blood sample was collected from each donor, and TCR beta sequencing was performed on peripheral blood mononuclear cells. Genomic DNA was extracted from the blood cell samples with the Qiagen DNeasy Blood Extraction Kit. V is trimmed back by 3 bases and J by 8 bases, and the junction contains 6 bases that no gene match accounts for. Its CDR3 holds 14 amino acids, cysteine through phenylalanine. CDR3 DNA is the only sequence kept; it has 42 bases, read in frame from the first base. Per the germline V gene, SGHDT is the CDR1 and YYEEEE is the CDR2.

The method was the immunoSEQ multiplex PCR assay. For the multiplex PCR, a mixture combining 60 forward primers for TCR Vbeta segments and 13 reverse primers for TCR Jbeta segments was used. The CDR3 region of rearranged TCR beta genes was amplified from genomic DNA by a multiplex PCR assay. Amplified TCR beta libraries were sequenced as 87-base-pair reads on the Illumina HiSeq System. The authors' analysis ran thus. A later analysis counted tens of millions of unique TCR beta chains across the 500 to 850 repertoires, and some 11 million of these chains were shared by at least two donors. A nearest-neighbor algorithm error-corrected the raw reads and collapsed the reads into unique sequences, merging closely related sequences to remove PCR and sequencing errors. To assign V, D and J gene segments, CDR3 sequences were aligned to IMGT reference sequences. Each retained sequence needed at least a six-nucleotide match to both a V gene segment and a J gene segment. Rearrangements were called productive when the CDR3 lacked stop codons and stayed in frame with V and J; all others were non-productive. CDR3 was defined according to IMGT convention as the region running from the second conserved V-encoded cysteine to the conserved J-encoded phenylalanine. Sequences without an unambiguous match to a single V gene segment were excluded from the earlier analysis of about 600 of the donors. An earlier analysis of several hundred of the donors called V segments functional above 56.7% productive rearrangements and segregating when the between-donor standard deviation exceeded 5%. A statistical classification framework was developed to diagnose cytomegalovirus status using the catalog of TCR beta chain sequences. In a later analysis, V and J genes were assigned by comparing TCR nucleotide sequences against IMGT/GENE-DB human TR gene sequences. In a later analysis, CDR3 sequences and most-parsimonious VDJ recombination scenarios were assigned using the TCRdist pipeline. In a later analysis, each TCR beta chain was defined by its CDR3 amino acid sequence together with its V-gene family, and reads without a unique V-gene family were excluded. To address suspected cross-contamination and a sequencing artifact, a later analysis removed a few hundred highly shared, low-generation-probability nucleotide sequences. A later analysis calculated a clonal expansion index for each public chain from normalized within-repertoire ranks of inferred template counts. A later analysis computed generation probabilities with a VDJ recombination model fitted to out-of-frame rearrangements, and checked the results against IGoR. In a later analysis, TCR-TCR, TCR-HLA and TCR-CMV co-occurrence was scored with hypergeometric tests, and a repertoire-size bias correction was applied to TCR pairs. False discovery rates were estimated in a later analysis by permuting HLA or CMV assignments 20 times. A later analysis grouped co-occurring TCRs with DBSCAN, adding TCRdist sequence similarity when clustering within HLA-allele-positive subsets. Co-occurrence clustering excluded repertoires with fewer than 30,000 or more than 120,000 public chains, plus five with anomalous nucleotide sharing. Held by TCRdb, this immuneACCESS table contains in-frame sequences only and omits some clones. Under half of the omission traces to an unresolved V gene where checked; the cause of the rest is unknown. The V and J calls and clone size are taken from that table; D and trimming were inferred from the DNA. The sample contains some 170,000 clones, around 81% of them found a single time. The ten largest clones capture 4% to 5% of the sample.

The clonotype originates from a woman aged 18-30 years in good health and CMV-seropositive. The V gene is TRBV5-6 and the J gene is TRBJ2-1, and 9 bases in between align with TRBD1. The sequencing sample was made of PBMCs. For the CDR3, the sequence is CASSSGQGWDEQFF. The nucleotide sequence reads TGTGCCAGCAGCTCTGGACAGGGGTGGGATGAGCAGTTCTTC.